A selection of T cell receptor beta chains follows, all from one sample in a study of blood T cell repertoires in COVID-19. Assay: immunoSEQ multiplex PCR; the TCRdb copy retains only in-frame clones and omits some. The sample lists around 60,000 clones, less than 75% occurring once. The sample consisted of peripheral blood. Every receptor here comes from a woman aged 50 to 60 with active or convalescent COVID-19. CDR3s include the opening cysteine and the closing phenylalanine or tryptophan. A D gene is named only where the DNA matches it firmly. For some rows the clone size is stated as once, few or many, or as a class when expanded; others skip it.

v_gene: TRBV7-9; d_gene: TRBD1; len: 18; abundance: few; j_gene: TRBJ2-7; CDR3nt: TGTGCCAGCAGCTCCGAGACCCACCCCGGGACAGGGGCCCGGGAGCAGTACTTC; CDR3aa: CASSSETHPGTGAREQYF
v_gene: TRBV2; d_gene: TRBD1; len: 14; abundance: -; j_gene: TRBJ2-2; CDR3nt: TGTGCCAGCACCACGACAGGGAGAACCGGGGAGCTGTTTTTT; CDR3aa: CASTTTGRTGELFF
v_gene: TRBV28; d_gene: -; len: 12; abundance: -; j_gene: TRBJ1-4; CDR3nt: TGTGCCAGCAAGGGACACGTTGAAAAACTGTTTTTT; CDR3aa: CASKGHVEKLFF
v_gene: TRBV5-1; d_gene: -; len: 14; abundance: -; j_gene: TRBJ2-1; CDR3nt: TGCGCCAGCAGCTTGAATAGCGGACCCAATGAGCAGTTCTTC; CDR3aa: CASSLNSGPNEQFF
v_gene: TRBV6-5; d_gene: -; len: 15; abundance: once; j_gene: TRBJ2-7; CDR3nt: TGTGCCAGCAGTCCGACTATTTGGTCCTCCTACGAGCAGTACTTC; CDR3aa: CASSPTIWSSYEQYF
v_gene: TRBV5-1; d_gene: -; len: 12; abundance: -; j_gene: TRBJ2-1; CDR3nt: TGCGCCAGCAGCCTACAGGCTAATGAGCAGTTCTTC; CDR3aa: CASSLQANEQFF
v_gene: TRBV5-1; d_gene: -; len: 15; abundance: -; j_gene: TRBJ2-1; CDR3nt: TGCGCCAGCAGCTTGGAAGCCGGTACCTACAATGAGCAGTTCTTC; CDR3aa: CASSLEAGTYNEQFF
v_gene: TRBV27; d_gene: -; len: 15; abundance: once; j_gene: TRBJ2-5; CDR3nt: TGTGCCAGCAGTTTCTTGGCTCGGGGGACGGAGACCCAGTACTTC; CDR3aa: CASSFLARGTETQYF
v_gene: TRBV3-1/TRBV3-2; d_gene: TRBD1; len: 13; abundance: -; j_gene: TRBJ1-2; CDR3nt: TGTGCCAGCAGCCGAGGGACAGGGGAGGGCTACACCTTC; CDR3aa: CASSRGTGEGYTF
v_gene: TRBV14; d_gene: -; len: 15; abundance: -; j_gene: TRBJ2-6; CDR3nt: TGTGCCAGCAGCCAAGATTCGGACAGGGCCAACGTCCTGACTTTC; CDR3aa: CASSQDSDRANVLTF
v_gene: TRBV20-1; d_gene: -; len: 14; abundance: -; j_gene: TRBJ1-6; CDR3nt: TGCAGTGCTAGTGGGGGGCAGGGAAATTCACCCCTCCACTTT; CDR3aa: CSASGGQGNSPLHF
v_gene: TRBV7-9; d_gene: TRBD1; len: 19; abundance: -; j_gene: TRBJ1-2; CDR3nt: TGTGCCAGCAGCTTAGAGGGACGACCGGGACAGGGGTACAGCTATGGCTACACCTTC; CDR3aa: CASSLEGRPGQGYSYGYTF
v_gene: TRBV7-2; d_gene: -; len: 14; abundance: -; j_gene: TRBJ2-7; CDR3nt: TGTGCCAGCAGCTTAACCCGGGTCTCCTACGAGCAGTACTTC; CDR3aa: CASSLTRVSYEQYF
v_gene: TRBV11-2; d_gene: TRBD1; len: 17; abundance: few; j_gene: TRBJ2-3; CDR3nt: TGTGCCAGCAGTCGATTCCCGGGACAGGGGACCTCAGATACGCAGTATTTT; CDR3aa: CASSRFPGQGTSDTQYF
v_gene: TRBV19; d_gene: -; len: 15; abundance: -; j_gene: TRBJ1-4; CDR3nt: TGTGCCAGTAGTAATCGTGGAGGGGTAGTGGAAAAACTGTTTTTT; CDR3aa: CASSNRGGVVEKLFF
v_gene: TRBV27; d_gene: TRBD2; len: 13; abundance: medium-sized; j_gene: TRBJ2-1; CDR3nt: TGTGCCAGCTCTAGCGGGAGGGCAAATGAGCAGTTCTTC; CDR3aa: CASSSGRANEQFF
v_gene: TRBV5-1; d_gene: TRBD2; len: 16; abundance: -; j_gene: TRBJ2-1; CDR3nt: TGCGCCAGCAGCTTGGTGGCCGGGACTAGCCACAATGAGCAGTTCTTC; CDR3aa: CASSLVAGTSHNEQFF
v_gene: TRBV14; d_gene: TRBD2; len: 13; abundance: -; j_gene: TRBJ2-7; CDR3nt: TGTGCCAGCAGCCGGCGGGAGGGCCGCGAGCAGTACTTC; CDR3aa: CASSRREGREQYF
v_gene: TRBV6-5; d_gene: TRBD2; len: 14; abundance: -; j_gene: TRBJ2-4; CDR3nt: TGTGCCAGCACTCCCGGGACTAGCCAAAACATTCAGTACTTC; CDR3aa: CASTPGTSQNIQYF
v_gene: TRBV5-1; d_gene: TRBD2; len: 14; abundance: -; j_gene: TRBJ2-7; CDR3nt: TGCGCCAGCAGCTTGGAAGCGGGGGGCTACGAGCAGTACTTC; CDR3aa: CASSLEAGGYEQYF
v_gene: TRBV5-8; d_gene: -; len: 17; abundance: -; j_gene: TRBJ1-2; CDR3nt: TGTGCCAGCAGCTTGGCGGCTTCCGTCCAGGGAAACTATGGCTACACCTTC; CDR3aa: CASSLAASVQGNYGYTF
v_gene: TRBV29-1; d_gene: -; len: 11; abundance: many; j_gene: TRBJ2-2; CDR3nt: TGCAGCGTTGGGACTTTTGGGGAGCTGTTTTTT; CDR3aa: CSVGTFGELFF
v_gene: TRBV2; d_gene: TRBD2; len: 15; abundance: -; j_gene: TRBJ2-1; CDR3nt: TGTGCCAGCTTGGGACTAGCGGGAGCAGAGACTGAGCAGTTCTTC; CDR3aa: CASLGLAGAETEQFF
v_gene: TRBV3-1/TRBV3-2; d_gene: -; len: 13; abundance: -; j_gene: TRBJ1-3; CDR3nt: TGTGCCAGCGTGAGTAGCTCTGGAAACACCATATATTTT; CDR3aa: CASVSSSGNTIYF
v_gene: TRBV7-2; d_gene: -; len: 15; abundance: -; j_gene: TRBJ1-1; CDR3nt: TGTGCCAGCAGCTTCTCCGGGTCCCAGGGAACTGAAGCTTTCTTT; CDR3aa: CASSFSGSQGTEAFF
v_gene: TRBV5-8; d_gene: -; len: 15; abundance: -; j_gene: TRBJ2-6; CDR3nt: TGTGCCAGCAGCCCTTTTGTATCTGGGGCCAACGTCCTGACTTTC; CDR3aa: CASSPFVSGANVLTF
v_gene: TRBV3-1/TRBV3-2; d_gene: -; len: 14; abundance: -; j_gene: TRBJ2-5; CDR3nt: TGTGCCAGCAGCCAAGTTCCGGGTCAAGAGACCCAGTACTTC; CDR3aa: CASSQVPGQETQYF
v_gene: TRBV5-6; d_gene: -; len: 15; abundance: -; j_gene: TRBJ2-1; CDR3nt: TGTGCCAGCAGCCGGACTGAAAGCTCCTACAATGAGCAGTTCTTC; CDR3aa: CASSRTESSYNEQFF
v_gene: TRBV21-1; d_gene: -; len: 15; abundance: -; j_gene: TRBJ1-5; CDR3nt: TGTGCCAGCAGCAAAGCCAGGGGGAGAAATCAGCCCCAGCATTTT; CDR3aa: CASSKARGRNQPQHF
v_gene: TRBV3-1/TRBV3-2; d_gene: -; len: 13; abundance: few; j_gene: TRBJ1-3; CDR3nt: TGTGCCAGCAGCCAAGGGTCCGGTCACACCATATATTTT; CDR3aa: CASSQGSGHTIYF
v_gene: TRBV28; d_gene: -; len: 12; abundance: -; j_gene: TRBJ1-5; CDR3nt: TGTGCCAGCCGAGAATCGGATCAGCCCCAGCATTTT; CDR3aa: CASRESDQPQHF
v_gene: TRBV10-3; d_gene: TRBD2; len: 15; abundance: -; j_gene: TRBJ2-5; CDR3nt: TGTGCCATCAAACCAGCGGGAGGTCACCAAGAGACCCAGTACTTC; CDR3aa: CAIKPAGGHQETQYF
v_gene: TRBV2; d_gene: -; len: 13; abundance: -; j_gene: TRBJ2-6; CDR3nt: TGTGCCAGCACTCAGTCTGGGGCCAACGTCCTGACTTTC; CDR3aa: CASTQSGANVLTF
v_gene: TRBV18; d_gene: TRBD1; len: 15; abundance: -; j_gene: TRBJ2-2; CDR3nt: TGTGCCAGCTCTTCCGGGACAGCGAACACCGGGGAGCTGTTTTTT; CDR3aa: CASSSGTANTGELFF
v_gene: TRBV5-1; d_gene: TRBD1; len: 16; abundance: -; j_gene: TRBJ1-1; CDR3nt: TGCGCCAGCAGCTTATACCGGGGACAGGGCGGAACTGAAGCTTTCTTT; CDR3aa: CASSLYRGQGGTEAFF
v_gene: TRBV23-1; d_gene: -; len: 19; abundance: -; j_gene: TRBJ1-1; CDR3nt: TGCGCCAGCAGCCGAGGGGAGGTAGGGCAGTCCCCCAGAGGGACTGAAGCTTTCTTT; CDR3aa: CASSRGEVGQSPRGTEAFF
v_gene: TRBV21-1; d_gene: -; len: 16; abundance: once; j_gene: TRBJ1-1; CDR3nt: TGTGCCAGCAGCAAAGAGTGTATACAGTTGAACACTGAAGCTTTCTTT; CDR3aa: CASSKECIQLNTEAFF
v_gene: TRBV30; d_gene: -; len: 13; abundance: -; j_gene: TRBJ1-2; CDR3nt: TGTGCCTGGAGTTCACAGGAGAACTATGGCTACACCTTC; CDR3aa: CAWSSQENYGYTF
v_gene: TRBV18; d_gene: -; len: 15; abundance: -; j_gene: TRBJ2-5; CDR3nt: TGTGCCAGCTCACCGTCGGGGTCGGGCCAAGAGACCCAGTACTTC; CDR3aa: CASSPSGSGQETQYF
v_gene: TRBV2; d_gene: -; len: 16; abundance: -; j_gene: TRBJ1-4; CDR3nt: TGTGCCAGCAGTTTACGAGACAGCTCAACTAATGAAAAACTGTTTTTT; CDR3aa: CASSLRDSSTNEKLFF
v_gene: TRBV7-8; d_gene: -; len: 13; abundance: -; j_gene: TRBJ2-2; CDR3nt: TGTGCCAGCAGCCCGCAGGTCACCGGGGAGCTGTTTTTT; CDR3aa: CASSPQVTGELFF
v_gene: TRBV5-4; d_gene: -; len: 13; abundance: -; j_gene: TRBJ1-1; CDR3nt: TGTGCCAGCAGCAAAGAGTCGAACACTGAAGCTTTCTTT; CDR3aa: CASSKESNTEAFF
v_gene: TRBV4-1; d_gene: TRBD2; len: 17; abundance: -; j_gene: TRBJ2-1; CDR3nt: TGCGCCAGCAGCCAAGAGTTTCCGGGAGGCGCCTACAATGAGCAGTTCTTC; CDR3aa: CASSQEFPGGAYNEQFF
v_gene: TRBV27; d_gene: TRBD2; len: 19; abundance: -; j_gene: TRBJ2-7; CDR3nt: TGTGCCAGCAGTTTATCGGCGGGGGATCCTAGCGGGCACTCCTACGAGCAGTACTTC; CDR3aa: CASSLSAGDPSGHSYEQYF
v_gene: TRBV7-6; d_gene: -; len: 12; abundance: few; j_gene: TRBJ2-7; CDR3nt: TGTGCCAGCAGCCTAGTACAGTCGGAGCAGTACTTC; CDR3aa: CASSLVQSEQYF
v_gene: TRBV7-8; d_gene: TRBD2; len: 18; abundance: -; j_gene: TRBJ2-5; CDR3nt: TGTGCCAGCAGCCCCTCATTGGTGGGGTCGGGAGGACAAGAGACCCAGTACTTC; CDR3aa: CASSPSLVGSGGQETQYF
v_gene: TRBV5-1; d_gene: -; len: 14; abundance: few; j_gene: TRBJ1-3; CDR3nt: TGCGCCAGCAGCTCCGGGACACTAGGAAACACCATATATTTT; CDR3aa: CASSSGTLGNTIYF
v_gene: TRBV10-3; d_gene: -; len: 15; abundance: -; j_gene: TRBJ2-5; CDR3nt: TGTGCCATCAGTGAAAGAGGACACAGACAAGAGACCCAGTACTTC; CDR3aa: CAISERGHRQETQYF
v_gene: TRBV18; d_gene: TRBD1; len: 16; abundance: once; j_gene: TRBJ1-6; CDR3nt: TGTGCCAGCTCACCCTCCAGGGGGCGTAATAATTCACCCCTCCACTTT; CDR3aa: CASSPSRGRNNSPLHF
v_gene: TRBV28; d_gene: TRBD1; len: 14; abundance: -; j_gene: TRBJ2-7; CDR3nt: TGTGCCAGCAGCTACTCGGGACAGCCCTACGAGCAGTACTTC; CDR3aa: CASSYSGQPYEQYF
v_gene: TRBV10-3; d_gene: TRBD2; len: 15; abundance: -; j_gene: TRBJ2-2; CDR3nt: TGTGCCACCGGGACTAGCGGGACTGTCACCGGGGAGCTGTTTTTT; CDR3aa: CATGTSGTVTGELFF
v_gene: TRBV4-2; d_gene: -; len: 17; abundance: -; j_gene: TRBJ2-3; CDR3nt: TGTGCCAGCAGCCAAGCTGGGCTTAGCAGGGGCACAGATACGCAGTATTTT; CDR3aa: CASSQAGLSRGTDTQYF
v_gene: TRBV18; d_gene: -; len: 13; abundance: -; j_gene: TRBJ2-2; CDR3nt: TGTGCCAGCTCACAACAGGTCACCGGGGAGCTGTTTTTT; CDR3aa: CASSQQVTGELFF
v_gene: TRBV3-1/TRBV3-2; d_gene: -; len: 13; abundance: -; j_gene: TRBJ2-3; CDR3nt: TGTGCCAGCCAGACGACTGCAACAGATACGCAGTATTTT; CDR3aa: CASQTTATDTQYF
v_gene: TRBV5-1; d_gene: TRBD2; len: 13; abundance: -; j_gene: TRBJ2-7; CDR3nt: TGCGCCAGCAGCCCCGGACTAGCCTGGGAGCAGTACTTC; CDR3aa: CASSPGLAWEQYF